This T cell receptor (beta chain) was sequenced for a study of human thymus T cells. Sequenced by immunoSEQ multiplex PCR; TCRdb stores in-frame clones only, minus some. Counted here are 60,000 to 75,000 clones, roughly 94% occurring once; the ten biggest clones make up approximately 0.032%. The CDR3 extends over 16 amino acids. Germline loops: CDR1 MDHEN, CDR2 SYDVKM. V gave up 7 bases and J gave up 2 bases; unmatched junction bases: 11. Thymus specimens were resections from corrective heart surgery. This TCR was recovered from a girl under three years old with a congenital heart defect but otherwise immunologically healthy. The chain recombines TRBV28 with TRBJ2-7, with 10 bases matching TRBD2. The source material was thymus tissue. Here the CDR3 DNA reads TGTGCCAGCACTAGAATGGCGCTAGCGGGAGCCTACGAGCAGTACTTC. Its protein is CASTRMALAGAYEQYF.